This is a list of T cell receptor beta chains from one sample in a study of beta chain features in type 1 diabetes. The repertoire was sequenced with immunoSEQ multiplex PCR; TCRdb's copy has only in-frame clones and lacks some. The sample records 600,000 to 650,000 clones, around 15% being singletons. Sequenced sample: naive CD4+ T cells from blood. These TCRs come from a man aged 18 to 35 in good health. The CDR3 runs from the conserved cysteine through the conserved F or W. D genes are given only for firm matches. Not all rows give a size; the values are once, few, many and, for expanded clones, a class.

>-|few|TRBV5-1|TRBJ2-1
TGCGCCAGCAGCTCCGGACTAACCTCCTACAATGAGCAGTTCTTC
CASSSGLTSYNEQFF
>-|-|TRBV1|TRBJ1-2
TGCACCAGCAGCCAACAGGGGCGGCGGTATGGCTACACCTTC
CTSSQQGRRYGYTF
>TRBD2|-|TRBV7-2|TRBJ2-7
TGTGCCAGCAGCTTGACCGGGGGGAAACTTACCTACGAGCAGTACTTC
CASSLTGGKLTYEQYF
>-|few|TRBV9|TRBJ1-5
TGTGCCAGCAGCGTAGGGTCTTATCAGCCCCAGCATTTT
CASSVGSYQPQHF
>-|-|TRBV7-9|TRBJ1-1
TGTGCCAGCACCGACACAGGGAACACTGAAGCTTTCTTT
CASTDTGNTEAFF
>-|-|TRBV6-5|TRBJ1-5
TGTGCCAGCAGGCGCCTGGACAGTTCCTATCAGCCCCAGCATTTT
CASRRLDSSYQPQHF
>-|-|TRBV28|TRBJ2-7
TGTGCCAGCGGGTGGGTTATCGGGGGCCCTTCCTACGAGCAGTACTTC
CASGWVIGGPSYEQYF
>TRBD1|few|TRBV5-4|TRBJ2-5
TGTGCCAGCAGCCTACGGACAGGGTTGGAGACCCAGTACTTC
CASSLRTGLETQYF
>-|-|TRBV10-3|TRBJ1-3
TGTGCCATCAGTGATACTGGAAACACCATATATTTT
CAISDTGNTIYF
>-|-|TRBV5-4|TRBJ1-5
TGTGCCAGCAGCTTTGGCGGGGGCTATCAGCCCCAGCATTTT
CASSFGGGYQPQHF
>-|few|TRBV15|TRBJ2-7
TGTGCCACCAGCAGAGGAGGGGGGGCGGCCTACGAGCAGTACTTC
CATSRGGGAAYEQYF
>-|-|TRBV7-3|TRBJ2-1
TGTGCCAGCAGCTTAAGTTCAGGAAGCTCCTACAATGAGCAGTTCTTC
CASSLSSGSSYNEQFF
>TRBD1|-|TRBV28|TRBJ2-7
TGTGCCAGCAGCACAGGGGACACGAGCTCCTACGAGCAGTACTTC
CASSTGDTSSYEQYF
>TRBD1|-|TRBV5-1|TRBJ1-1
TGCGCCAGCAGCCTCGACAGGGTAGTCGGTGAAGCTTTCTTT
CASSLDRVVGEAFF
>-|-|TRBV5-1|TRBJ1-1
TGCGCCAGCGGCGGCGGACTGAACACTGAAGCTTTCTTT
CASGGGLNTEAFF
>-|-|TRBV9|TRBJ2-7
TGTGCCAGCAGCGTAGAGTTGGGGACGTACGAGCAGTACTTC
CASSVELGTYEQYF